The entry below gives a single T cell receptor beta chain sequence along with its context. Its target is unknown. This sample was taken from a study of PD-1 blockade in classical Hodgkin lymphoma. About the research overall: Intravenous infusions of nivolumab 3 mg/kg reached patients every 2 weeks. General study points: Partial responders and progressors had significantly lower baseline TCR diversity.

The data were produced by immunoSEQ multiplex PCR, yet TCRdb's version contains in-frame clones alone and is incomplete. The table records nearly 60,000 clones, approximately 89% of them present only once. Each patient experienced a relapse that followed autologous stem cell transplantation, and brentuximab vedotin exposure varied. Complete response, partial response or progressive disease was recorded as best response. Germline CDR1 reads SGHNT; CDR2 reads YYREEE (reference sequence). The CDR3 totals 12 residues. The V end lost 4 bases, the J end lost 5 bases, and 9 bases lay between the germline ends.

The rearrangement uses TRBV5-4 and TRBJ1-1; D remains ambiguous. The material was peripheral blood mononuclear cells (PBMCs), obtained before the second cycle of nivolumab. This receptor was identified in a human donor with classical Hodgkin lymphoma. CDR3 protein: CASSLPTTEAFF. CDR3 bases: TGTGCCAGCAGCCTACCAACTACTGAAGCTTTCTTT.